A single sample is the source of the 29 T cell receptor beta chains below, sequenced in a study of cytomegalovirus exposure and HLA in healthy donors. Primers for the PCR totalled 60 Vbeta and 13 Jbeta. Repertoires were generated with immunoSEQ multiplex PCR, while TCRdb's copy carries only in-frame clones and drops some. Among about 150,000 clones listed, 50% to 75% were seen once. Sample: PBMCs. The receptors shown here come from a woman aged 55-69 years in good health and CMV-seropositive.

The chain employs TRBV5-6 and TRBJ2-3; 9 nucleotides line up with TRBD1. There are 13 residues in the CDR3. Germline CDR1 reads SGHDT; CDR2 reads YYEEEE. The V segment lost 5 bases and the J segment 4 bases; nucleotides outside the gene matches: 2. The CDR3: CASRRQGADTQYF. The CDR3 DNA follows: TGTGCCAGCAGGCGACAGGGGGCAGATACGCAGTATTTT. The entire variable domain, with the rest obtained from reference TRBV5-6 and TRBJ2-3, is as follows: DAGVTQSPTHLIKTRGQQVTLRCSPKSGHDTVSWYQQALGQGPQFIFQYYEEEERQRGNFPDRFSGHQFPNYSSELNVNALLLGDSALYLCASRRQGADTQYFGPGTRLTVL.

The chain recombines TRBV28 with TRBJ1-5; D gene uncertain. The CDR3 spans 13 residues. Trimming removed 0 bases from V and 7 bases from J, with 7 bases in between. Germline-derived CDR1 and CDR2 are MDHEN and SYDVKM. The CDR3 DNA follows: TGTGCCAGCAGTTTATGGCGGGGACAGCCCCAGCATTTT. It specifies CASSLWRGQPQHF.

This clone was picked up a small number of times. The gene calls are TRBV7-9 and TRBJ1-2; D is unclear. V lost 3 bases and J 5 bases, leaving 7 bases between the germline ends. Germline values: CDR1 SEHNR, CDR2 FQNEAQ (reference sequence). The CDR3 is made up of 12 amino acids. CDR3 amino acids: CASSFGDYGYTF. CDR3 nucleotide sequence: TGTGCCAGCAGCTTCGGAGATTATGGCTACACCTTC. Supplemented by reference TRBV7-9 and TRBJ1-2, the full variable domain reads DTGVSQNPRHKITKRGQNVTFRCDPISEHNRLYWYRQTLGQGPEFLTYFQNEAQLEKSRLLSDRFSAERPKGSFSTLEIQRTEQGDSAMYLCASSFGDYGYTFGSGTRLTVV.

The chain recombines TRBV4-1 with TRBJ2-7, with 9 bases aligning to TRBD1. Germline V gives CDR1 MGHRA, CDR2 YSYEKL. Trimming cost V 0 bases and J 0 bases; bases outside gene matches: 9. CDR3 length: 18 residues. CDR3: CASSQDWGRQGVSYEQYF. The CDR3 coding sequence is TGCGCCAGCAGCCAAGATTGGGGTCGACAGGGGGTCTCCTACGAGCAGTACTTC.

This clone was detected only a few times. The V call is TRBV15, the J call TRBJ2-1, with 8 bases aligning to TRBD2. V trimming: 0 bases; J trimming: 3 bases; junction bases outside the gene matches: 10. The CDR3 loop spans 18 amino acids. The germline gives CDR1 LNHNV, CDR2 YYDKDF (reference sequence). For the CDR3, the DNA is TGTGCCACCAGCAGAGACATCTATCGGGAGGGCTACTACAATGAGCAGTTCTTC. Encoded protein: CATSRDIYREGYYNEQFF.

The gene calls are TRBV11-2 and TRBJ2-2; 8 bases match TRBD1. Germline assignment: CDR1 SGHAT and CDR2 FQNNGV. The CDR3 consists of 15 residues. V gave up 4 bases and J gave up 5 bases; unmatched junction bases: 6. The CDR3 spells CASSSDRVGTGELFF. CDR3 nucleotide sequence: TGTGCCAGCAGCTCGGACAGGGTGGGGACCGGGGAGCTGTTTTTT.

The chain joins TRBV7-2 to TRBJ1-1; D gene uncertain. CDR1 and CDR2 (germline): SGHTA, FQGNSA. Deletions cut 2 bases from V and 1 base from J, with 8 bases between. CDR3 length: 14 amino acids. The CDR3 sequence is CASSLKHTNTEAFF. The CDR3 coding sequence is TGTGCCAGCAGCTTAAAACACACGAACACTGAAGCTTTCTTT.

The sample holds a few counts of this clone. This sequence joins TRBV9 and TRBJ1-1; D remains unclear. Per germline, CDR1 SGDLS and CDR2 YYNGEE. V lost 0 bases to trimming and J lost 1 base, with 13 bases between them. The CDR3 runs 16 residues. The CDR3 region has the DNA TGTGCCAGCAGCGTAGAAGGCGGGGTGGCGAACACTGAAGCTTTCTTT. Amino acid sequence: CASSVEGGVANTEAFF.

This clone was seen more than once but under ten times. The chain couples TRBV18 to TRBJ2-7; 13 bases map to TRBD2. The CDR3 is 13 amino acids. V gave up 6 bases and J gave up 7 bases; unmatched junction bases: 3. Germline assignment: CDR1 KGHSH and CDR2 LQKENI. CDR3 in amino acids: CASSRTSGREQYF. CDR3 sequence (DNA): TGTGCCAGCTCCAGGACTAGCGGGAGAGAGCAGTACTTC.

The chain is built from TRBV7-2 and TRBJ2-3; 9 bases are shared with TRBD2. The V gene end was trimmed by 4 bases and the J gene end by 4 bases; junction bases not matched to a gene: 6. CDR1 and CDR2 from the germline V gene are SGHTA and FQGNSA. This CDR3 is built from 15 residues. The CDR3 reads CASSYLGGRADTQYF. The CDR3 DNA is TGTGCCAGCAGCTATCTAGGCGGGAGGGCAGATACGCAGTATTTT.

This chain joins TRBV10-3 and TRBJ2-1, with TRBD2 matching 12 bases. The CDR3 runs 15 residues. Germline CDR1 reads ENHRY; CDR2 reads SYGVKD. The V and J ends lost 4 bases and 5 bases, in that order; junction bases with no gene match: 3. The CDR3 nucleotides are TGTGCCATCAGTGCGTCTAGCGGGAGGGACAATGAGCAGTTCTTC. Amino acid sequence: CAISASSGRDNEQFF.

V is TRBV28 and J is TRBJ2-3, with D perhaps TRBD2 (6 bases). The CDR3 covers 15 residues. Germline V gene sequence: CDR1 MDHEN, CDR2 SYDVKM. The V and J ends lost 5 bases and 2 bases respectively, with 14 bases between them. CDR3 loop: CASSGSGALTDTQYF. CDR3 DNA: TGTGCCAGCAGTGGTAGCGGAGCTCTCACAGATACGCAGTATTTT.

The chain recombines TRBV29-1 with TRBJ2-1; unclear D gene. The CDR3 length is 12 residues. V lost 5 bases and J 8 bases, leaving 13 bases between the germline ends. The V gene's germline CDR1 is SQVTM and CDR2 ANQGSEA. The CDR3 coding sequence is TGCAGCGTTTATGTACATTATCATGAGCAGTTCTTC. Protein: CSVYVHYHEQFF.

J is TRBJ1-2 and V is TRBV10-3; 7 bases match TRBD1. Trimming cost V 6 bases and J 5 bases; bases outside gene matches: 12. Germline lookup yields CDR1 ENHRY and CDR2 SYGVKD. This CDR3 is built from 15 residues. CDR3 protein: CAIRSGTVSVYGYTF. The CDR3 bases are TGTGCCATCAGGTCCGGGACAGTGTCTGTGTATGGCTACACCTTC.

The V and J genes are TRBV29-1 and TRBJ2-1; D is perhaps TRBD1 (5 bases). The ends were cut back, 3 bases at V and 7 bases at J, with 13 bases in the middle. The CDR3 is 13 amino acids. From germline, CDR1 is SQVTM and CDR2 ANQGSEA. CDR3 region: CSVESSRANEQFF. Written as DNA, the CDR3 is TGCAGCGTTGAGTCGTCCAGGGCGAATGAGCAGTTCTTC.

The sample holds one count of this clone. The V and J genes are TRBV6-1 and TRBJ2-7; 12 nucleotides match TRBD1. There are 15 residues in the CDR3. J lost 1 base, V lost 6 bases, and 4 bases had no gene match. CDR1 and CDR2 from the germline V gene are MNHNS and SASEGT. The CDR3 DNA reads TGTGCCAGCAGAGGGGGACAGGGGGCGTCCTACGAGCAGTACTTC. Encoded protein: CASRGGQGASYEQYF.

The gene calls are TRBV19 and TRBJ2-2, with D possibly being TRBD2 (5 bases). Germline-derived CDR1 and CDR2 are LNHDA and SQIVND (reference sequence). The CDR3 contains 18 residues. V was pared by 6 bases and J by 1 base, with 21 bases between. CDR3 nucleotides: TGTGCCAGTAGGGGGATTCCGGAGCTAGCCGAGAACACCGGGGAGCTGTTTTTT. It specifies CASRGIPELAENTGELFF.

The chain links TRBV6-5 to TRBJ2-1; a weak D match, TRBD1 (5 bases). The CDR3 length is 16 residues. V was pared by 2 bases and J by 7 bases, with 18 bases between. Germline values: CDR1 MNHEY, CDR2 SVGAGI. This chain's CDR3 is CASSYLPGLGVNEQFF. In DNA, the CDR3 is TGTGCCAGCAGTTACCTTCCAGGGCTTGGGGTTAATGAGCAGTTCTTC.

This clone was seen more than once but under ten times. V and J are TRBV6-5 and TRBJ2-3; D gene unclear. Germline V gene sequence: CDR1 MNHEY, CDR2 SVGAGI. Trimming removed 2 bases from V and 2 bases from J, with 5 bases in between. This CDR3 contains 13 residues. CDR3: CASSYLLTDTQYF. The CDR3 region has the DNA TGTGCCAGCAGTTACCTACTCACAGATACGCAGTATTTT.

There are a few counts of this clone. The V call is TRBV19, the J call TRBJ1-2, with TRBD1 matching over 7 bases. The ends lost 10 bases at V and 4 bases at J; junction bases unmatched: 6. This CDR3 contains 12 residues. CDR1 and CDR2 (germline): LNHDA, SQIVND (reference sequence). The DNA of the CDR3 is TGTGCCACGAGACAGGGAATCTATGGCTACACCTTC. Encoded protein: CATRQGIYGYTF.

J is TRBJ2-7 and V is TRBV29-1; a possible D gene is TRBD1 (6 bases). The CDR3 contains 13 residues. Germline loops: CDR1 SQVTM, CDR2 ANQGSEA. V gave up 6 bases and J gave up 3 bases, with 15 bases separating them. In nucleotides, the CDR3 is TGCAGCGTCCAACTCGAGGACAGCTACGAGCAGTACTTC. Translation gives CSVQLEDSYEQYF.

The gene calls are TRBV27 and TRBJ2-7; TRBD2 matches at 8 bases. V was clipped by 0 bases and J by 2 bases; unmatched bases: 3. In germline, CDR1 is MNHEY, CDR2 SMNVEV (reference sequence). The CDR3 extends over 15 amino acids. CDR3 nucleotides: TGTGCCAGCAGTTTATCGGGACTAGTCCCCTACGAGCAGTACTTC. Encoded protein: CASSLSGLVPYEQYF.

In DNA form, the CDR3 reads TGCGCCAGCAGCCCGGGACTAGCGGGAGCGACAGATACGCAGTATTTT. Its translation: CASSPGLAGATDTQYF. The rearrangement joins TRBV5-1 to TRBJ2-3; 14 nucleotides match TRBD2. V was clipped by 4 bases and J by 3 bases; unmatched bases: 4. The CDR3 runs 16 residues. Germline V lookup: CDR1 SGHRS, CDR2 YFSETQ. Drawing the rest from reference TRBV5-1 and TRBJ2-3, the complete variable domain is KAGVTQTPRYLIKTRGQQVTLSCSPISGHRSVSWYQQTPGQGLQFLFEYFSETQRNKGNFPGRFSGRQFSNSRSEMNVSTLELGDSALYLCASSPGLAGATDTQYFGPGTRLTVL.

The rearrangement uses TRBV7-9 and TRBJ1-3, with D perhaps matching TRBD1 (5 bases). Trimming stripped 0 bases from V and 3 bases from J, with 9 bases between. Germline-derived CDR1 and CDR2 are SEHNR and FQNEAQ (reference sequence). The CDR3 covers 15 residues. The CDR3 nucleotides read TGTGCCAGCAGCTTAGCCCGGCAGGGTGGAAACACCATATATTTT. This encodes CASSLARQGGNTIYF.

Here the CDR3 reads CASSIAGLGYGYTF. The CDR3 region has the DNA TGTGCCAGTAGTATCGCAGGACTAGGCTATGGCTACACCTTC. This sequence joins TRBV19 and TRBJ1-2; D gene uncertain. The CDR3 is 14 amino acids. Germline loops: CDR1 LNHDA, CDR2 SQIVND (reference sequence). The ends were cut back, 3 bases at V and 4 bases at J, with 12 bases in the middle.

Here the CDR3 DNA reads TGTGCCAGCAGTTCGGGACAGAACACCGGGGAGCTGTTTTTT. It codes for CASSSGQNTGELFF. The V gene is TRBV28, the J gene TRBJ2-2, with a weak D call TRBD1 (6 bases). This CDR3 spans 14 amino acids. Per germline, CDR1 MDHEN and CDR2 SYDVKM. V lost 4 bases and J 1 base, leaving 7 bases between the germline ends.

The chain uses TRBV4-2 and TRBJ2-1, with 10 positions matching TRBD2. V shed 0 bases and J 4 bases; nucleotides not matched to a gene: 9. CDR1 LGHNA and CDR2 YNFKEQ come from the germline V gene. The CDR3 is 18 residues long. CDR3 residues: CASSQDFGSGLAYNEQFF. Here the CDR3 DNA reads TGTGCCAGCAGCCAAGATTTCGGATCGGGACTAGCGTACAATGAGCAGTTCTTC.

This chain joins TRBV28 and TRBJ1-1; 9 bases line up with TRBD1. The germline CDR1 and CDR2 sequences are MDHEN and SYDVKM. V shed 6 bases, J shed 5 bases, and the junction held 13 bases outside the gene matches. CDR3 size: 16 residues. The CDR3 here is CASSSTGTGGITEAFF. The CDR3 DNA follows: TGTGCCAGCAGCTCGACCGGTACAGGGGGCATAACTGAAGCTTTCTTT.

Of note for this clone: The sample has other DNA sequences that encode this CDR3 too. The chain is built from TRBV29-1 and TRBJ2-1; TRBD2 agrees at 10 bases. CDR3 length: 14 residues. J gave up 4 bases and V 6 bases, and 6 bases lay outside the gene matches. Germline V gives CDR1 SQVTM, CDR2 ANQGSEA. The CDR3: CSVPSGSSYNEQFF. The CDR3 coding sequence is TGCAGCGTGCCTAGCGGGAGTTCTTACAATGAGCAGTTCTTC.